These 12 T cell receptor beta chains were all obtained from the same sample, sequenced in a study of chemoradiotherapy in HPV16-positive cancers. Generated by immunoSEQ multiplex PCR, the TCRdb table keeps only in-frame clones and is missing some. The table records over 30,000 clones, about 82% of them present only once. The sequenced sample was blood, obtained from a patient who underwent chemoradiotherapy. These receptors were taken from a human donor with HPV-associated anogenital cancer.

This chain joins TRBV5-8 and TRBJ1-2; D call uncertain. This CDR3 is 15 amino acids long. The V end was cut by 4 bases, the J end by 8 bases, with 21 bases between. In germline, CDR1 is SGHTS, CDR2 YDEGEE. CDR3 residues: CASSPPRRVTSGYTF. The CDR3 DNA follows: TGTGCCAGCAGCCCGCCGAGAAGGGTCACTTCGGGCTACACCTTC.

The chain employs TRBV9 and TRBJ1-2; unclear D gene. The CDR3 sequence is 14 residues long. Trimming cost V 3 bases and J 3 bases, with 12 bases left between them. The germline V gene has CDR1 SGDLS and CDR2 YYNGEE. This CDR3 reads CASSDEWVHYGYTF. CDR3 DNA sequence: TGTGCCAGCAGCGATGAATGGGTCCACTATGGCTACACCTTC.

The rearrangement uses TRBV7-8 and TRBJ1-2; D gene ambiguous. This CDR3 comprises 14 residues. Germline assignment: CDR1 SGHVS and CDR2 FQNEAQ. The ends were cut back, 2 bases at V and 7 bases at J, with 14 bases in the middle. The CDR3 loop reads CASSLSAGDGGYTF. CDR3 sequence (DNA): TGTGCCAGCAGCTTATCGGCCGGAGACGGTGGCTACACCTTC.

The chain couples TRBV5-4 to TRBJ2-3; D remains ambiguous. This CDR3 region has 12 residues. V was shortened by 0 bases and J by 4 bases, with 3 bases between the two germline ends. Per germline, CDR1 SGHNT and CDR2 YYREEE (reference sequence). CDR3 coding DNA: TGTGCCAGCAGCTTGGAGGCAGATACGCAGTATTTT. It codes for CASSLEADTQYF.

The V gene is TRBV19, the J gene TRBJ1-2; D is possibly TRBD1 (5 bases). Germline V gene data show CDR1 as LNHDA and CDR2 as SQIVND (reference sequence). The V end lost 10 bases, the J end lost 4 bases, and 10 bases lay between the germline ends. This CDR3 comprises 11 residues. The CDR3 here is CATGVGYGYTF. CDR3 DNA sequence: TGTGCCACGGGGGTGGGCTATGGCTACACCTTC.

The chain combines TRBV19 with TRBJ1-1; TRBD1 matches 8 bases. The CDR3 totals 12 residues. Trimming took 4 bases from V and 8 from J; bases not matched to a gene: 3. Germline V gives CDR1 LNHDA, CDR2 SQIVND (reference sequence). CDR3 amino acids: CASSTRTGEAFF. The DNA of the CDR3 is TGTGCCAGTAGTACCCGGACAGGGGAAGCTTTCTTT.

This chain connects TRBV6-5 to TRBJ2-7, with 8 bases lining up with TRBD1. Losses at the gene ends were 5 bases for V and 7 bases for J; bases not matched to a gene: 7. The CDR3 sequence is 13 residues long. Germline CDR1 reads MNHEY; CDR2 reads SVGAGI. CDR3 protein: CASSTGQDKEQYF. The CDR3 DNA sequence: TGTGCCAGCAGTACGGGACAGGATAAAGAGCAGTACTTC.

The gene calls are TRBV6-5 and TRBJ2-2; D is unresolved. Trimming pared 4 bases from V and 6 bases from J, leaving 3 bases between. The CDR3 is 11 amino acids. Per the germline V gene, CDR1 is MNHEY and CDR2 is SVGAGI. Here the CDR3 reads CASSLAGELFF. The CDR3 DNA sequence: TGTGCCAGCAGTTTAGCCGGGGAGCTGTTTTTT.

This clone has just one count. The rearrangement links TRBV19 to TRBJ1-2; D gene uncertain. The germline V and J ends were trimmed by 6 bases and 3 bases, with 17 bases remaining between them. Germline V lookup: CDR1 LNHDA, CDR2 SQIVND (reference sequence). CDR3 size: 15 residues. CDR3 sequence: CASSFGGSGDYGYTF. In nucleotides, the CDR3 is TGTGCCAGTAGCTTTGGCGGTTCCGGGGACTATGGCTACACCTTC.

There are a few counts of this clone. This sequence joins TRBV11-3 and TRBJ2-2; D remains unclear. Per germline, CDR1 SGHNT and CDR2 YENEEA. V shed 3 bases and J shed 2 bases, with 7 bases lying between them. The CDR3 sequence is 14 residues long. The CDR3 DNA is TGTGCCAGCAGCTTTGGGTCTAACACCGGGGAGCTGTTTTTT. It specifies CASSFGSNTGELFF.

This rearrangement joins TRBV6-1 to TRBJ1-2; D is perhaps TRBD1 (6 bases). The V and J ends lost 0 bases and 4 bases respectively, with 9 bases between them. Germline V gene sequence: CDR1 MNHNS, CDR2 SASEGT. The CDR3 extends over 14 amino acids. CDR3 DNA sequence: TGTGCCAGCAGTGAAGCGGGGGGCGGCTATGGCTACACCTTC. Encoded protein: CASSEAGGGYGYTF.

This chain links TRBV5-6 with TRBJ1-2; D uncertain. V gave up 2 bases and J gave up 2 bases, with 10 bases separating them. The CDR3 consists of 14 residues. Germline assignment: CDR1 SGHDT and CDR2 YYEEEE. DNA for the CDR3: TGTGCCAGCAGCTTATCAGGATCCAACTATGGCTACACCTTC. This gives the protein CASSLSGSNYGYTF.